A selection of T cell receptor beta chains follows, all from one sample in a study of technical replicates of blood from a few donors. Produced via immunoSEQ multiplex PCR; TCRdb's table is partial and in-frame only. In the table there are about 78,000 clones, approximately 95% of which are singletons. The material sequenced was T cells isolated from PBMCs. The receptors were sampled from a human donor in good health. The CDR3 runs from the conserved cysteine through the conserved F or W. The D gene is left open where the match is weak. A clone size is listed for some rows: how often the clone was seen (once, few, many), or a class if it is expanded.

J gene | V gene | clone size | D gene | CDR3 protein | CDR3 DNA
TRBJ1-2 | TRBV5-1 | - | - | CASSLEARGMYGYTF | TGCGCCAGCAGCTTGGAGGCAAGGGGCATGTATGGCTACACCTTC
TRBJ1-5 | TRBV7-8 | few | TRBD1 | CASSPQGGNQPQHF | TGTGCCAGCAGCCCCCAGGGGGGTAATCAGCCCCAGCATTTT
TRBJ2-1 | TRBV7-8 | - | TRBD2 | CASSSGLETEQFF | TGTGCCAGCAGCTCGGGACTAGAGACTGAGCAGTTCTTC
TRBJ1-6 | TRBV4-1 | - | TRBD1 | CASSRRDSYNSPLHF | TGCGCCAGCAGCCGTAGGGACAGTTATAATTCACCCCTCCACTTT
TRBJ1-1 | TRBV9 | once | TRBD1 | CASSVGKQGHTEAFF | TGTGCCAGCAGCGTAGGGAAACAGGGGCACACTGAAGCTTTCTTT
TRBJ2-7 | TRBV18 | - | TRBD2 | CASSPPRGGPDSYEQYF | TGTGCCAGCTCACCACCTCGGGGGGGACCAGACTCCTACGAGCAGTACTTC
TRBJ2-3 | TRBV5-4 | - | - | CASSLQLVSDTQYF | TGTGCCAGCAGCTTGCAACTAGTGTCAGATACGCAGTATTTT
TRBJ2-7 | TRBV19 | - | TRBD1 | CASSIGTGYEQYF | TGTGCCAGTAGTATCGGGACAGGTTACGAGCAGTACTTC
TRBJ1-1 | TRBV6-5 | few | TRBD1 | CASSPLGQGTTEAFF | TGTGCCAGCAGTCCGCTGGGACAGGGGACCACTGAAGCTTTCTTT
TRBJ2-7 | TRBV6-1 | - | - | CASSEPFEGNHEQYF | TGTGCCAGCAGTGAACCCTTTGAGGGTAACCACGAGCAGTACTTC
TRBJ1-5 | TRBV4-1 | - | - | CASSQDWGQILSQHF | TGCGCCAGCAGCCAAGATTGGGGACAAATTCTGTCCCAGCATTTT
TRBJ1-1 | TRBV25-1 | - | - | CASRTLDGAGTEAFF | TGTGCCAGCAGAACCCTCGATGGGGCCGGAACTGAAGCTTTCTTT
TRBJ1-2 | TRBV6-4 | once | - | CASSDGAGYGYTF | TGTGCCAGCAGTGACGGTGCGGGCTATGGCTACACCTTC
TRBJ1-6 | TRBV19 | - | - | CASSISINSPLHF | TGTGCCAGTAGTATTAGTATTAATTCACCCCTCCACTTT